The 18 T cell receptor beta chains below all came from one sample that was sequenced in a study of T cell changes during pregnancy in multiple sclerosis. Only in-frame clones appear in the TCRdb table, and some are missing; sequencing was by immunoSEQ multiplex PCR. The sample yields approximately 99,000 clones, just over 90% seen once. The specimen was peripheral blood, collected in the second trimester of pregnancy. These receptors were taken from a female donor in good health, enrolled as a control in a pregnancy study.

The chain links TRBV7-9 to TRBJ1-4; 7 bases are a match to TRBD1. The length of the CDR3 is 19 residues. Trimming removed 4 bases from V and 0 bases from J; junction bases left unmatched: 14. CDR1 and CDR2 (germline): SEHNR, FQNEAQ (reference sequence). CDR3 in amino acids: CASSWILGTDHATNEKLFF. The CDR3 DNA follows: TGTGCCAGCAGCTGGATCCTCGGGACAGATCATGCAACTAATGAAAAACTGTTTTTT.

The CDR3 DNA sequence: TGTGCCAGCAGCCGCCAAGGGAGTGAAAAACTGTTTTTT. Translating gives CASSRQGSEKLFF. V gene TRBV5-5 combines with J gene TRBJ1-4; D remains unclear. V was clipped by 4 bases and J by 7 bases, with 11 bases between them. The V gene's germline CDR1 is SGHKS and CDR2 YYEKEE (reference sequence). This CDR3 spans 13 amino acids.

The rearrangement links TRBV5-1 to TRBJ2-1; TRBD2 matches 8 bases. V was pared by 3 bases and J by 6 bases, with 8 bases of the junction left unmatched. This CDR3 spans 15 amino acids. Germline V CDR1 and CDR2: SGHRS, YFSETQ. Here the CDR3 reads CASSSRLAPGNEQFF. The CDR3 DNA is TGCGCCAGCAGCTCTAGACTAGCGCCGGGCAATGAGCAGTTCTTC.

The CDR3 DNA reads TGTGCCAGTAGTCACAAGACAGCCTACGAGCAGTACTTC. Protein: CASSHKTAYEQYF. This rearrangement joins TRBV19 to TRBJ2-7, with a tentative D call TRBD1 (5 bases). The CDR3 consists of 13 residues. Trimming shortened V by 5 bases and J by 2 bases, and 10 bases separated the two germline ends. Germline V lookup: CDR1 LNHDA, CDR2 SQIVND (reference sequence).

This sequence joins TRBV4-1 and TRBJ1-2; D call uncertain. The ends were cut back, 4 bases at V and 3 bases at J, with 9 bases in the middle. The germline V gene has CDR1 MGHRA and CDR2 YSYEKL. CDR3 size: 13 residues. The CDR3, as DNA: TGCGCCAGCAGCCGATCTTCAGACTATGGCTACACCTTC. This sequence encodes CASSRSSDYGYTF.

The chain recombines TRBV9 with TRBJ2-3; D is possibly TRBD1 (5 bases). The V gene lost 2 bases and the J gene lost 4 bases, with 11 bases spanning the gap. This CDR3 region has 14 residues. The germline CDR1 and CDR2 sequences are SGDLS and YYNGEE. The chain's CDR3 is CASSVRGSSDTQYF. The CDR3 coding sequence is TGTGCCAGCAGCGTTAGGGGTAGCTCAGATACGCAGTATTTT.

J is TRBJ1-2 and V is TRBV6-1, with a tentative D call TRBD1 (6 bases). Germline V gene sequence: CDR1 MNHNS, CDR2 SASEGT. CDR3 length: 12 amino acids. Trimming took off 6 bases at V and 8 bases at J, with 13 bases between the two ends. Written as DNA, the CDR3 is TGTGCCAGCAGACAACAGGGTTACGGCTACACCTTC. Translated: CASRQQGYGYTF.

The chain combines TRBV27 with TRBJ2-7, with D maybe TRBD2 (5 bases). Trimming pared 0 bases from V and 2 bases from J, leaving 11 bases between. The CDR3 extends over 15 amino acids. The V gene's germline CDR1 is MNHEY and CDR2 SMNVEV (reference sequence). The CDR3 sequence is CASSLSDGIPYEQYF. The CDR3 DNA reads TGTGCCAGCAGTTTATCGGACGGGATTCCCTACGAGCAGTACTTC.

On this clone itself: This same CDR3 is encoded by further DNA sequences in the sample. The chain uses TRBV5-1 and TRBJ1-2; D unresolved. Trimming removed 0 bases at V and 5 bases at J, with 5 bases between. The length of the CDR3 is 12 residues. Looked up from germline, CDR1 is SGHRS and CDR2 is YFSETQ. Written as DNA, the CDR3 is TGCGCCAGCAGCTTGGACGGTTATGGCTACACCTTC. It encodes CASSLDGYGYTF.

This chain links TRBV29-1 with TRBJ1-2; 9 positions agree with TRBD1. Trimming cost V 1 base and J 3 bases; bases outside gene matches: 3. CDR3 length equals 14 residues. The V gene's germline CDR1 is SQVTM and CDR2 ANQGSEA. CDR3 DNA sequence: TGCAGCGTTGAAGTTACAGGGGGCGACTATGGCTACACCTTC. Its translation: CSVEVTGGDYGYTF.

The chain recombines TRBV28 with TRBJ1-5; no firm D call. Germline V lookup: CDR1 MDHEN, CDR2 SYDVKM. This CDR3 spans 13 amino acids. V lost 7 bases and J 10 bases, leaving 17 bases between the germline ends. As DNA, the CDR3 is TGTGCCAGCACCACCCAGAGGGCCGGACCCCAGCATTTT. Translating gives CASTTQRAGPQHF.

The chain has TRBV15 and TRBJ2-1; D is possibly TRBD2 (6 bases). Germline-derived CDR1 and CDR2 are LNHNV and YYDKDF (reference sequence). This CDR3 has 14 residues. The V end lost 0 bases, the J end lost 15 bases, and 18 bases lay between the germline ends. CDR3 DNA: TGTGCCACCAGCAGAGATCCCGGGACTGTCGGGCGGTTCTTC. Its protein is CATSRDPGTVGRFF.

The V and J genes are TRBV28 and TRBJ2-7, with D perhaps matching TRBD1 (5 bases). The V and J ends lost 3 bases and 4 bases respectively, with 10 bases between them. This CDR3 comprises 13 residues. Germline V lookup: CDR1 MDHEN, CDR2 SYDVKM. CDR3 nucleotides: TGTGCCAGCAGTTTGAGCCAGGGATACGAGCAGTACTTC. Translated, it gives CASSLSQGYEQYF.

The rearrangement uses TRBV18 and TRBJ2-7, with D tentatively TRBD2 (5 bases). The CDR3 totals 16 residues. The germline gives CDR1 KGHSH, CDR2 LQKENI. The V end was cut by 3 bases, the J end by 0 bases, with 15 bases between. CDR3 coding DNA: TGTGCCAGCTCACCCCTCGGCGGGCTTTCCTCCTACGAGCAGTACTTC. Its translation: CASSPLGGLSSYEQYF.

The chain joins TRBV13 to TRBJ2-7; 10 positions match TRBD1. J was trimmed by 2 bases and V by 5 bases; bases with no gene match: 6. This CDR3 contains 15 residues. Germline V gives CDR1 PRHDT, CDR2 FYEKMQ (reference sequence). The CDR3 loop reads CASSTHGTGAYEQYF. Written as DNA, the CDR3 is TGTGCCAGCAGCACCCACGGGACAGGGGCCTACGAGCAGTACTTC.

V gene TRBV13 combines with J gene TRBJ1-1, with TRBD1 matching over 10 bases. Per the germline V gene, CDR1 is PRHDT and CDR2 is FYEKMQ (reference sequence). The trim removed 5 bases at V and 1 base at J, leaving 13 bases unmatched. CDR3 length: 18 residues. The CDR3 DNA reads TGTGCCAGCAGCCCGCCCCTCCGGGACAGGGGTAGGAACACTGAAGCTTTCTTT. This codes for CASSPPLRDRGRNTEAFF.

V and J are TRBV5-1 and TRBJ1-4; TRBD1 agrees at 9 bases. The junction had 5 bases not matched to a gene; V was cut back by 0 bases and J by 8 bases. The CDR3 is made up of 15 amino acids. Germline assignment: CDR1 SGHRS and CDR2 YFSETQ. CDR3 sequence (DNA): TGCGCCAGCAGCTTGGCCACAGGGGGCGGCGAAAAACTGTTTTTT. Residues: CASSLATGGGEKLFF.

The chain has TRBV19 and TRBJ1-4, with TRBD1 identical over 7 bases. V shed 7 bases and J 7 bases; nucleotides not matched to a gene: 6. Germline values: CDR1 LNHDA, CDR2 SQIVND (reference sequence). The CDR3 is 13 residues long. CDR3 sequence: CASTMTGSEKLFF. DNA of the CDR3: TGTGCCAGTACTATGACAGGGAGTGAAAAACTGTTTTTT.